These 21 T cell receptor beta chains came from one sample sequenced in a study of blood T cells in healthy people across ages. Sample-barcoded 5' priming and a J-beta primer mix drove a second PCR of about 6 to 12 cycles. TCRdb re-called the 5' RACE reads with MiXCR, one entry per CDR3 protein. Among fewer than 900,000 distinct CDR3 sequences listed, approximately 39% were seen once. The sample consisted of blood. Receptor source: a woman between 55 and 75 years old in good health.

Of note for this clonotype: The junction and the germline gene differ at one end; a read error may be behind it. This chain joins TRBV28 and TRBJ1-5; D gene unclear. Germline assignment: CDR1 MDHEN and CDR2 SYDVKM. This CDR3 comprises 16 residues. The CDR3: CASSLAGINSNQPRHF. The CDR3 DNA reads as TGTGCCAGCAGTTTAGCCGGGATTAATAGCAATCAGCCCCGGCATTTT.

As DNA, the CDR3 is TGTGCCAGCAGCTTAAACTGGGACAGGGCCTACAATGAGCAGTTCTTC. Its protein product is CASSLNWDRAYNEQFF. The chain combines TRBV7-3 with TRBJ2-1; the match to TRBD1 covers 9 bases. CDR3 length: 16 residues. J gave up 2 bases and V 1 base, and 3 bases lay outside the gene matches. CDR1 is SGHTA, CDR2 FQGTGA, per germline.

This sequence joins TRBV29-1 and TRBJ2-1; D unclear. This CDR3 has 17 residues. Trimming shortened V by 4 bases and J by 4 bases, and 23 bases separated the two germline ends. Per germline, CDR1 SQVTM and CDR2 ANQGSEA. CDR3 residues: CSVVGMARGVWYNEQFF. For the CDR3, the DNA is TGCAGCGTTGTAGGAATGGCCCGCGGAGTGTGGTACAATGAGCAGTTCTTC.

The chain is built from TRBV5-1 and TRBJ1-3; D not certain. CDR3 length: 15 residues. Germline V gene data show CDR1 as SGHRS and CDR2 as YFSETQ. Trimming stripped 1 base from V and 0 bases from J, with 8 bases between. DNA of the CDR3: TGCGCCAGCAGCTTGTCCACGAACTCTGGAAACACCATATATTTT. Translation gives CASSLSTNSGNTIYF.

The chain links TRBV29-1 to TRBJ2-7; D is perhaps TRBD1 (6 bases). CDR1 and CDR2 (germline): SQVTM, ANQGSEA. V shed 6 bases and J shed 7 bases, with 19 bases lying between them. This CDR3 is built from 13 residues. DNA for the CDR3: TGCAGCGTACGGGACAACCTCCCCCGTGAGCAGTACTTC. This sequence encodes CSVRDNLPREQYF.

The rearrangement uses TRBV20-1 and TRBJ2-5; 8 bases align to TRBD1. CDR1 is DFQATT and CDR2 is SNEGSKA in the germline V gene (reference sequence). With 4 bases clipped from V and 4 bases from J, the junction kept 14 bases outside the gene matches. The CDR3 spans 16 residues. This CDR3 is CSATDPTQGARETQYF. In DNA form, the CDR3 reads TGCAGTGCTACCGATCCGACCCAGGGGGCGAGAGAGACCCAGTACTTC.

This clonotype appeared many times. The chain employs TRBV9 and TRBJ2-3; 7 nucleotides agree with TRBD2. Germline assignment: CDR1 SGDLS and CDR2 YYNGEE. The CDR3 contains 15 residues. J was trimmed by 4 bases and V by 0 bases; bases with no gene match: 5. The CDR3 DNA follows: TGTGCCAGCAGCGTAGCCCGGGGAGGGCCAGATACGCAGTATTTT. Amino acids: CASSVARGGPDTQYF. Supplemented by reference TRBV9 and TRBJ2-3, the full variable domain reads DSGVTQTPKHLITATGQRVTLRCSPRSGDLSVYWYQQSLDQGLQFLIQYYNGEERAKGNILERFSAQQFPDLHSELNLSSLELGDSALYFCASSVARGGPDTQYFGPGTRLTVL.

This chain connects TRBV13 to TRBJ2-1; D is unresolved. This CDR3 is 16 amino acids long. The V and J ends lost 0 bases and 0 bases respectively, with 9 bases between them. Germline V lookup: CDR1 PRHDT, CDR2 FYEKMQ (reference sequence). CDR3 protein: CASSLGLGNSYNEQFF. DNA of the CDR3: TGTGCCAGCAGCTTAGGCCTGGGGAACTCCTACAATGAGCAGTTCTTC.

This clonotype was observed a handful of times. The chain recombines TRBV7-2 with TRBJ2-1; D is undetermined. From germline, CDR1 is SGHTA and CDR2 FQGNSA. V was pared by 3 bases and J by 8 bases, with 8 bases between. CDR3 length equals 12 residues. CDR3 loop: CASSLLPHEQFF. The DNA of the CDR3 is TGTGCCAGCAGCTTGCTGCCTCATGAGCAGTTCTTC. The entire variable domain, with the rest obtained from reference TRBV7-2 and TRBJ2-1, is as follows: GAGVSQSPSNKVTEKGKDVELRCDPISGHTALYWYRQSLGQGLEFLIYFQGNSAPDKSGLPSDRFSAERTGGSVSTLTIQRTQQEDSAVYLCASSLLPHEQFFGPGTRLTVL.

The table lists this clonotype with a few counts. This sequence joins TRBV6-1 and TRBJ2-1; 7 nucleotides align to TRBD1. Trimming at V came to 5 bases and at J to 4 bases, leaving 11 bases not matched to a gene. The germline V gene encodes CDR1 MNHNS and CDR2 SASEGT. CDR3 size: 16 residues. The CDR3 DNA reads TGTGCCAGCAGTTTCACAGGGGCAATATCTTACAATGAGCAGTTCTTC. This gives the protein CASSFTGAISYNEQFF.

CDR3 sequence (DNA): TGCAGTGCTAGAGATATACAGGGAGGGAGCACTGAAGCTTTCTTT. It specifies CSARDIQGGSTEAFF. The chain is built from TRBV20-1 and TRBJ1-1, with D possibly matching TRBD1 (6 bases). The CDR3 is 15 residues long. V was trimmed by 0 bases and J by 4 bases, leaving 15 bases between them. CDR1 and CDR2 from the germline V gene are DFQATT and SNEGSKA (reference sequence).

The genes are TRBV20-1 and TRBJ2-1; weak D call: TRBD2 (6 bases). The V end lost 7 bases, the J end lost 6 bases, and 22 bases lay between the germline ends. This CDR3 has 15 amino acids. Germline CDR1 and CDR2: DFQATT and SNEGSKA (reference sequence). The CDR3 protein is CSGKGLPQTINEQFF. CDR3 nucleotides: TGCAGTGGGAAGGGACTTCCCCAAACTATCAATGAGCAGTTCTTC.

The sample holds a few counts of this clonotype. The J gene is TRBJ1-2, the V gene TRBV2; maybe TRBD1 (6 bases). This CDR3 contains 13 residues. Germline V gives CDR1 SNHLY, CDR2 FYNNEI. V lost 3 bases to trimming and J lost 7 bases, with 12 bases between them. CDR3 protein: CASSDMGACGYTF. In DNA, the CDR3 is TGTGCCAGCAGTGATATGGGGGCTTGTGGCTACACCTTC.

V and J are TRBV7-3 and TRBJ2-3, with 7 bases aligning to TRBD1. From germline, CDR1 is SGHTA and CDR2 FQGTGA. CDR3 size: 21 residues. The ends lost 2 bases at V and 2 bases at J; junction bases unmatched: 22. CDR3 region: CASSLVGVGRTRDRDTDTQYF. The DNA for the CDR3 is TGTGCCAGCAGCTTAGTAGGTGTTGGCCGAACCCGGGACAGAGACACAGATACGCAGTATTTT.

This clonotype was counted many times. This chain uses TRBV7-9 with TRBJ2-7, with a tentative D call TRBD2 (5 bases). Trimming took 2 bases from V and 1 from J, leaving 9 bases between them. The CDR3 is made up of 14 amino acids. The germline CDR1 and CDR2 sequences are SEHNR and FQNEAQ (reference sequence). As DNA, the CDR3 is TGTGCCAGCAGCTTATGGGAGAGGTCCTACGAGCAGTACTTC. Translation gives CASSLWERSYEQYF.

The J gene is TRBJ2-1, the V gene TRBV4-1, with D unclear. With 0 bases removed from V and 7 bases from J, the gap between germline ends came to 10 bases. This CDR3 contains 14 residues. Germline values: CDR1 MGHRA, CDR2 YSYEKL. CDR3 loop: CASSQEPRRNEQFF. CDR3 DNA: TGCGCCAGCAGCCAAGAACCTCGACGGAATGAGCAGTTCTTC.

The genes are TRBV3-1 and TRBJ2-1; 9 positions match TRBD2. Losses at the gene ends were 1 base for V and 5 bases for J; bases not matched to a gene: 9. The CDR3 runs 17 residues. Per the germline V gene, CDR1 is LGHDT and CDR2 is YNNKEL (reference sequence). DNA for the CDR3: TGTGCCAGCAGCCAAGCCGGGGCTAGCGGGACCCACAATGAGCAGTTCTTC. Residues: CASSQAGASGTHNEQFF.

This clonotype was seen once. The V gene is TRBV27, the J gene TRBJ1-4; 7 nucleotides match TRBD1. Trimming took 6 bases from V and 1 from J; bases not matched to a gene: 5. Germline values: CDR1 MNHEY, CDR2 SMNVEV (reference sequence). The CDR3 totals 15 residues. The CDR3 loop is CASRGTARTNEKLFF. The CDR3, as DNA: TGTGCCAGCAGGGGGACAGCCAGAACTAATGAAAAACTGTTTTTT.

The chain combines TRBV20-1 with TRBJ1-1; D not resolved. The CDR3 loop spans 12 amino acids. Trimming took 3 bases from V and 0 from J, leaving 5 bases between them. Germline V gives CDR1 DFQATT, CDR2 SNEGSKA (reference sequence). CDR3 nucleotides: TGCAGTGCTAGGCGGATGAACACTGAAGCTTTCTTT. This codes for CSARRMNTEAFF.

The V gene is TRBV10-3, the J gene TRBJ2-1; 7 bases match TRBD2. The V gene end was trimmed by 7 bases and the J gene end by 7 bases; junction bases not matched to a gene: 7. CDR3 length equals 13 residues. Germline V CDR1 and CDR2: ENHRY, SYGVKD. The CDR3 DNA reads TGTGCCATCAAGGCTAGCGGTTATAATGAGCAGTTCTTC. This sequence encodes CAIKASGYNEQFF.

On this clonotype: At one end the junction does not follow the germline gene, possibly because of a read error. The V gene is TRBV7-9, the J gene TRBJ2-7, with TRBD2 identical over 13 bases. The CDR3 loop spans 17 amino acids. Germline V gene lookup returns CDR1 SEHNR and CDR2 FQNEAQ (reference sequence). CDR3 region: CAGSRGTSGNKYNEQYF. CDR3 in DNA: TGTGCCGGCAGCAGGGGGACTAGCGGGAACAAATACAATGAGCAGTACTTC.